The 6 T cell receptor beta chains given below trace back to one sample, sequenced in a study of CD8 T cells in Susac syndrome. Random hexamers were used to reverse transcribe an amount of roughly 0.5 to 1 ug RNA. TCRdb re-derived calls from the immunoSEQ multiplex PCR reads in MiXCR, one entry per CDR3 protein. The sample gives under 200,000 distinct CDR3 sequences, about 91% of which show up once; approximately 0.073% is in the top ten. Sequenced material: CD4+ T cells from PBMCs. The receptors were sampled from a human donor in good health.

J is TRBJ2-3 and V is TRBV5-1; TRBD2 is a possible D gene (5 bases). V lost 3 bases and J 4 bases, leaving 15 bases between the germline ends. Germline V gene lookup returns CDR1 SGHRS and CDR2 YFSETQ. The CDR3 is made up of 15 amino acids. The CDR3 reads CASSSPGMSSDTQYF. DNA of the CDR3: TGCGCCAGCAGCTCCCCGGGAATGAGTTCAGATACGCAGTATTTT.

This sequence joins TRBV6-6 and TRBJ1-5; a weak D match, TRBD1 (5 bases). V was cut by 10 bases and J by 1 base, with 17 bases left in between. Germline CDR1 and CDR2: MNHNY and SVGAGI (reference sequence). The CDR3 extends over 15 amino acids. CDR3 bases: TGTGCCATCCGCCCTGGAGGGGACAGCAATCAGCCCCAGCATTTT. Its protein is CAIRPGGDSNQPQHF.

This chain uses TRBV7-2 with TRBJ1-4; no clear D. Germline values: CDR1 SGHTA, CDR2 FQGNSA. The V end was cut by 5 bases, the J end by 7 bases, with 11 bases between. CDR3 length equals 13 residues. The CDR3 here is CASSPRVGEKLFF. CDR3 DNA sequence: TGTGCCAGCAGCCCCCGGGTCGGTGAAAAACTGTTTTTT.

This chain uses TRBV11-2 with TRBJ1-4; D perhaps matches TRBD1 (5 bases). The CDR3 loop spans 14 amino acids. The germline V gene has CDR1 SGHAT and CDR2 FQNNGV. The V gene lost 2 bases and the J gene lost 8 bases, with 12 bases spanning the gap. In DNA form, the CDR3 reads TGTGCCAGCAGCTTAAGGGCCGGGGACGAAAAACTGTTTTTT. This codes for CASSLRAGDEKLFF.

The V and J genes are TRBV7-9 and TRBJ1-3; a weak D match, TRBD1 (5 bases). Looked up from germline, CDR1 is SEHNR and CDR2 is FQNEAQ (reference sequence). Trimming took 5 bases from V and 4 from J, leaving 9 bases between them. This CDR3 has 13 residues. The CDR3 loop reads CASSGAWGNTIYF. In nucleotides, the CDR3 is TGTGCCAGCAGCGGGGCTTGGGGAAACACCATATATTTT. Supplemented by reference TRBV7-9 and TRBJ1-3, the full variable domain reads DTGVSQNPRHKITKRGQNVTFRCDPISEHNRLYWYRQTLGQGPEFLTYFQNEAQLEKSRLLSDRFSAERPKGSFSTLEIQRTEQGDSAMYLCASSGAWGNTIYFGEGSWLTVV.

DNA for the CDR3: TGCAGTCATGATTTAGGTCTCCCAGAGACCCAGTACTTC. It codes for CSHDLGLPETQYF. This chain links TRBV29-1 with TRBJ2-5; no reliable D call. The germline V gene has CDR1 SQVTM and CDR2 ANQGSEA. This CDR3 is built from 13 residues.